This record concerns one T cell receptor beta chain sequence. This sample is drawn from a study of blood T cell repertoires in COVID-19. Study background: T cells, B-cell-depleted T cells, or PBMCs supplied cDNA or gDNA.

Germline V lookup: CDR1 MNHEY, CDR2 SMNVEV (reference sequence). After removal of 6 bases from V and 2 bases from J, the junction contained 6 bases not matched to a gene. The CDR3 is 14 residues long. Some clones are missing from TCRdb's copy, which holds only in-frame ones; the method was immunoSEQ multiplex PCR. The sample contains some 62,000 clones, about nine tenths of which appear only once. The V call is TRBV27, the J call TRBJ2-7; 8 bases fit TRBD1. The receptor was derived from a woman older than 75 with acute or convalescent COVID-19. The material sequenced was peripheral blood. As DNA, the CDR3 is TGTGCCAGCAGCTACGGGACAGGTCCCTACGAGCAGTACTTC. Translation gives CASSYGTGPYEQYF.